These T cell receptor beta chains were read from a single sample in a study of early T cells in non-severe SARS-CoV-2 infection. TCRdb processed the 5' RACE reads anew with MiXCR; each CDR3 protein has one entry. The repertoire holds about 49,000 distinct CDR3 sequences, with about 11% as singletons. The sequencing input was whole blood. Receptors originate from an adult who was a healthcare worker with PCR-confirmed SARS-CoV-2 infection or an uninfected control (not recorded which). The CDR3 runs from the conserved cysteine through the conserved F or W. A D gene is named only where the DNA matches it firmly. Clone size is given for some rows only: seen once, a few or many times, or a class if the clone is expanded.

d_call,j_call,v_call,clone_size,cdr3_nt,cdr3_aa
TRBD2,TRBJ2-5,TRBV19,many,TGTGCCAGTAAAAGGGGACTAGCGGGGCAAGAGACCCAGTACTTC,CASKRGLAGQETQYF
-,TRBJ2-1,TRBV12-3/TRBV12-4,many,TGTGCCAGCAGTTTAGGGTCTGTCTCCTACAATGAGCAGTTCTTC,CASSLGSVSYNEQFF
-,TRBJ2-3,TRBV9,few,TGTGCCAGCAGCGCCCAAACAGATACGCAGTATTTT,CASSAQTDTQYF
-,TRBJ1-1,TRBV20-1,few,TGCAGTCCCCAGCGCCCGAACACTGAAGCTTTCTTT,CSPQRPNTEAFF
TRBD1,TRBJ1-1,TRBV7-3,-,TGTGCCAGCAGCCTACAGGGGAGGATTGCTGAAGCTTTCTTT,CASSLQGRIAEAFF
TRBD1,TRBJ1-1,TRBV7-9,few,TGTGCCAGCAGCCCCAGGGACAGGAACACTGAAGCTTTCTTT,CASSPRDRNTEAFF
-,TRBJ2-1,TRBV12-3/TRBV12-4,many,TGTGCCACCCACAGCTCCGACAGGAATTACAATGAGCAGTTCTTC,CATHSSDRNYNEQFF
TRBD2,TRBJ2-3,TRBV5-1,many,TGCGCCAGCAGCTTGACTAGCGGGAGTGTAACAGATACGCAGTATTTT,CASSLTSGSVTDTQYF
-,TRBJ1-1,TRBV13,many,TGTGCCAGCAGCATAACCACTGAAGCTTTCTTT,CASSITTEAFF
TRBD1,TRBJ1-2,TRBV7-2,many,TGTGCCAGCAGCTTAGCTACAGGGGATGGCTACACCTTC,CASSLATGDGYTF
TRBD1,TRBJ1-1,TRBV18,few,TGTGCCAGCTCATCCCAAGGACAGGGTATGTTAGACACTGAAGCTTTCTTT,CASSSQGQGMLDTEAFF
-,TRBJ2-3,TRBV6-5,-,TGTGCCAGCAGTTACTCGTCTGGCCGCACAGATACGCAGTATTTT,CASSYSSGRTDTQYF
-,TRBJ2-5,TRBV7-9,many,TGTGCCAGCAGCTTAGTTGGGCCCCGCGAGACCCAGTACTTC,CASSLVGPRETQYF
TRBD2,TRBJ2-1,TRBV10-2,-,TGCGCCAGCAGTGCCCTCACTAGCGGGAGTTACAATGAGCAGTTCTTC,CASSALTSGSYNEQFF
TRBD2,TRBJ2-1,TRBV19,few,TGTGCCAGTAGTATAGAGCGGCTAGCGGGAGATGAGCAGTTCTTC,CASSIERLAGDEQFF
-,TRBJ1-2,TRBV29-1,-,TGCAGCGTTCAGGGGATCTATGGCTACACCTTC,CSVQGIYGYTF
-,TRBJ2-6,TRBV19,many,TGTGCCAGTATCGCTTATGGCTTCTCTGGGGCCAACGTCCTGACTTTC,CASIAYGFSGANVLTF
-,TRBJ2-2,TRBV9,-,TGTGCCAGCAGCGCAACTCAGGGGACCACCGGGGAGCTGTTTTTT,CASSATQGTTGELFF
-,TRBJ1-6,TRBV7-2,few,TGTGCCAGCAGCTTAGGGGCCAGGAATAATTCACCCCTCCACTTT,CASSLGARNNSPLHF
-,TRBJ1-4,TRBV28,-,TGTGCCAGCAAACCGATCAATGAAAAACTGTTTTTT,CASKPINEKLFF
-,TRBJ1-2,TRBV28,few,TGTGCCAGCAGCCCGAGGGGGGCCGCTGGCTACACCTTC,CASSPRGAAGYTF
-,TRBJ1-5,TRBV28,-,TGTGCCAGCAGTTTATCGGGGGGCATCAATCAGCCCCAGCATTTT,CASSLSGGINQPQHF
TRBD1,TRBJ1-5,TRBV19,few,TGTGCCAGCTTGGGACAGGGCGGTCAGCCCCAGCATTTT,CASLGQGGQPQHF
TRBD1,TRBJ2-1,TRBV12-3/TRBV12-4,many,TGTGCCAGCAGTCTGGGGCAGGGGGCGTACAATGAGCAGTTCTTC,CASSLGQGAYNEQFF
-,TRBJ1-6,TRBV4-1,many,TGCGCCAGCAGCCAAGATCTAGGACAGAGCACATATAATTCACCCCTCCACTTT,CASSQDLGQSTYNSPLHF
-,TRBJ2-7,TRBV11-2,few,TGTGCCAGCAGCTTATTCGGGAACTCCTACGAGCAGTACTTC,CASSLFGNSYEQYF
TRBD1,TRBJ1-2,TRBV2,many,TGTGCCAGCAGTCGGGACAGGGCCCGGGGGGTTGAAGGCTACACCTTC,CASSRDRARGVEGYTF
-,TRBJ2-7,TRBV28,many,TGTGCCAGCAGTGCCGGAAATTCCTACGAGCAGTACTTC,CASSAGNSYEQYF
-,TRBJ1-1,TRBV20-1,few,TGCAGTGCCGTAGACGGTCAAGCTTTCTTT,CSAVDGQAFF
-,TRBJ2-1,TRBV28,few,TGTGCCAGCAGTTTACCGGACAGCTCCTCCTACAATGAGCAGTTCTTC,CASSLPDSSSYNEQFF
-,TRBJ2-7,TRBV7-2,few,TGTGCCAGCAGCCACTCGTACGAGCAGTACTTC,CASSHSYEQYF
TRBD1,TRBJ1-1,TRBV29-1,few,TGCAGCGTTGATCAGGGGGGAGCTTTCTTT,CSVDQGGAFF
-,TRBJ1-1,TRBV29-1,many,TGCAGCTTCACTCCTATGAACACTGAAGCTTTCTTT,CSFTPMNTEAFF
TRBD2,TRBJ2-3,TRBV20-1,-,TGCAGTGCTCCCAGGACTAGCGGGGAAAAAAGCACAGATACGCAGTATTTT,CSAPRTSGEKSTDTQYF
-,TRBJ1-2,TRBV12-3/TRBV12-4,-,TGTGCCAGCAGCTTAACCGGACGGGATCGTATTAACTATGGCTACACCTTC,CASSLTGRDRINYGYTF
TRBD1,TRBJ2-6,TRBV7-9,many,TGTGCCAGCAGCTTGAGGGACAGGGTCTCTGGGGCCAACGTCCTGACTTTC,CASSLRDRVSGANVLTF
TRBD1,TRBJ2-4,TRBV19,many,TGTGCCAGTAGTATTGGGCAGGGGGCAATTGGAAACATTCAGTACTTC,CASSIGQGAIGNIQYF
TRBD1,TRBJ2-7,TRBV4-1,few,TGCGCCAGCAGCCCGTACAGGGGCAAAACCTACGAGCAGTACTTC,CASSPYRGKTYEQYF
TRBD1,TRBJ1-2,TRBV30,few,TGTGCCACGGCCTTCAGGGGGTTCTATGGCTACACCTTC,CATAFRGFYGYTF
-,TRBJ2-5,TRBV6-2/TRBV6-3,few,TGTGCCAGCAGTTACCACTCCGAGACCCAGTACTTC,CASSYHSETQYF
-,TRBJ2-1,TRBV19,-,TGTGCCAGTAGTATAGCGTGGACACACAACGAGCAGTTCTTC,CASSIAWTHNEQFF
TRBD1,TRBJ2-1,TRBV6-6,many,TGTGCCAGCGGAAAACCGGGACAGGGGGTCGATGAGCAGTTCTTC,CASGKPGQGVDEQFF
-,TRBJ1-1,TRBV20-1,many,TGCAGTGCTACCCTATTCAACACTGAAGCTTTCTTT,CSATLFNTEAFF
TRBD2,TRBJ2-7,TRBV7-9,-,TGTGCCAGCAGCCGCGCCGTAGCGGGGGCCTACGAGCAGTACTTC,CASSRAVAGAYEQYF
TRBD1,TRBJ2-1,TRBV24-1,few,TGTGCCACCAGTGATTCCCCTCGAAGGGGGCGCATCCATGAGCAGTTCTTC,CATSDSPRRGRIHEQFF